The T cell receptor (beta chain) under discussion was sequenced for a study of blood T cell repertoires in COVID-19. Per germline, CDR1 LGHNT and CDR2 FRNRAP. V shed 1 base, J shed 4 bases, and the junction held 5 bases outside the gene matches. This CDR3 region has 15 residues. The table came from immunoSEQ multiplex PCR; TCRdb's copy has only in-frame clones and leaves some out. The repertoire holds 250,000 to 350,000 clones, with approximately 90% as singletons. The chain links TRBV12-5 to TRBJ2-3; 7 positions agree with TRBD1. The sequenced sample consisted of PBMCs or T cells enriched from blood (not recorded which). The clonotype was recovered from a woman between 18 and 29 years old who had recovered from COVID-19. CDR3 DNA: TGTGCTAGTGGTTTGGACGGGACAGTTGCAGATACGCAGTATTTT. Its translation: CASGLDGTVADTQYF. Based on the CDR3 plus reference TRBV12-5 and TRBJ2-3, the full variable domain is DARVTQTPRHKVTEMGQEVTMRCQPILGHNTVFWYRQTMMQGLELLAYFRNRAPLDDSGMPKDRFSAEMPDATLATLKIQPSEPRDSAVYFCASGLDGTVADTQYFGPGTRLTVL.